This T cell receptor (beta chain) comes out of a study of CD8 T cells in ankylosing spondylitis. The study's findings and limits: Roughly eight highly homologous variants made up a TCR beta motif that seemed to typify ankylosing spondylitis blood. Disease-associated clones were CD8+ and fairly uncommon in peripheral blood. Before this, some motif variants had been reported in reactive arthritis synovial fluid and blood.

As the method for making TCR beta libraries, quantitative 5'-RACE with molecular barcodes was used. TCRdb itself ran the 5' RACE reads through MiXCR, one entry per CDR3 protein. The sample includes 40,000 to 50,000 distinct CDR3 sequences, roughly 2.5% of them seen just once. This clonotype was seen ten or more times. The antigen is unknown. The germline CDR1 and CDR2 sequences are SGDLS and YYNGEE. The CDR3 runs to 14 residues. Deletions cut 0 bases from V and 5 bases from J, with 11 bases between. The V and J genes are TRBV9 and TRBJ2-5; no clear D gene. The TCR originated in a male donor with ankylosing spondylitis or in good health (not recorded which). Sequencing was carried out using blood, either unsorted or a sorted T cell fraction (not recorded which). The CDR3 region is CASSVVSGSETQYF. The CDR3 DNA follows: TGTGCCAGCAGCGTAGTTAGTGGGTCCGAGACCCAGTACTTC.